The entry below describes one TCR beta chain. Its target is not known. This specimen comes from a study of T-cell memory formation after mild COVID-19. General study results and limits: Among clones peaking at day 37 in the second wave, SARS-CoV-2 specificity remained unconfirmed. Clones that got smaller from day 15 to 85 had even CD4/CD8, while clones growing later tipped toward CD4+.

Trimming took 5 bases from V and 1 from J, leaving 8 bases between them. This CDR3 has 13 amino acids. Germline-derived CDR1 and CDR2 are LNHNV and YYDKDF (reference sequence). After 5'RACE with constant-segment primers, TCR alpha and TCR beta cDNA libraries carrying sample barcodes and UMIs were obtained. TCRdb processed the 5' RACE reads anew with MiXCR; each CDR3 protein has one entry. The sample consists of about 90,000 distinct CDR3 sequences, approximately 15% of them appearing once. Material: PBMCs or a T cell subset sorted from them (not recorded which). This receptor was identified in a man younger than 35 who had mild COVID-19 (a few samples of this study predate the infection). Cell type and time point are not known. V is TRBV15 and J is TRBJ1-1, with D possibly TRBD1 on 5 matching bases. CDR3: CATSSGANTEAFF. CDR3 DNA sequence: TGTGCCACCAGCTCCGGGGCGAACACTGAAGCTTTCTTT.